This T cell receptor beta chain stems from a study of control samples from healthy donors and cancer patients. Only in-frame clones appear in the TCRdb table, and some are missing; sequencing was by immunoSEQ multiplex PCR. The sample carries about 83,000 clones, 75% to 95% recorded once. Per germline, CDR1 SGHKS and CDR2 YYEKEE (reference sequence). The V end lost 4 bases, the J end lost 11 bases, and 15 bases lay between the germline ends. CDR3 length: 12 amino acids. The specimen sequenced was blood. This rearrangement joins TRBV5-5 to TRBJ1-1; D is uncertain. This TCR derives from a man aged 25-45 years in good health. The CDR3 spells CASSPRPEWAFF. CDR3 coding DNA: TGTGCCAGCAGCCCGCGACCTGAATGGGCTTTCTTT.